These 22 T cell receptor beta chains originate from one sample sequenced in a study of OX40 agonist ivuxolimab in advanced cancers. Libraries were prepared through the immunoSEQ multiplex PCR assay. The immuneACCESS repertoire file appears here via TCRdb, limited to in-frame rearrangements. These files lack a portion of the clones; in checked studies, under half of the deficit traces to unresolved V genes, and the cause of the others is not known. Counted in this sample were 10,000 to 13,000 clones; roughly 74% of them appeared once. Approximately 40% of the sample comes from the top ten. The source was CD4+ or CD8+ T cells sorted from blood, collected in a trial of the OX40 agonist ivuxolimab. Receptors originate from an adult with an advanced solid tumor such as melanoma, head and neck, liver or kidney cancer.

The gene calls are TRBV2 and TRBJ2-4; TRBD2 agrees at 14 bases. Germline V lookup: CDR1 SNHLY, CDR2 FYNNEI. Germline trimming cut 8 bases from V and 4 bases from J; bases unmatched to any gene: 4. The CDR3 totals 15 residues. CDR3 in amino acids: CASRLAGGIKNIQYF. CDR3 in DNA: TGTGCCAGCCGACTAGCGGGAGGGATTAAAAACATTCAGTACTTC.

The CDR3 loop reads CASSYGTGAYEQYF. CDR3 DNA sequence: TGTGCCAGTAGTTACGGGACAGGGGCCTACGAGCAGTACTTC. The chain couples TRBV19 to TRBJ2-7; TRBD1 aligns across 10 bases. Germline lookup yields CDR1 LNHDA and CDR2 SQIVND (reference sequence). CDR3 length: 14 amino acids. J was trimmed by 2 bases and V by 5 bases; bases with no gene match: 3.

The chain couples TRBV4-1 to TRBJ2-2; maybe TRBD1 (6 bases). The CDR3 is made up of 16 amino acids. With 3 bases removed from V and 5 bases from J, the gap between germline ends came to 16 bases. From germline, CDR1 is MGHRA and CDR2 YSYEKL. This CDR3 is CASSHEPHRETGELFF. The CDR3 DNA reads TGCGCCAGCAGCCATGAACCCCACAGGGAAACCGGGGAGCTGTTTTTT.

This clone was observed once. The chain carries TRBV4-1 and TRBJ1-5; no clear D. Germline CDR1 reads MGHRA; CDR2 reads YSYEKL. This CDR3 has 15 amino acids. Between the trimmed V and J ends, which lost 4 bases and 2 bases, there was a span of 12 bases. CDR3 DNA sequence: TGCGCCAGCAGCCTTAAACATCCTGGCAATCAGCCCCAGCATTTT. Its translation is CASSLKHPGNQPQHF.

The chain carries TRBV13 and TRBJ2-7; D remains unclear. The CDR3 length is 14 residues. Per the germline V gene, CDR1 is PRHDT and CDR2 is FYEKMQ (reference sequence). V was shortened by 5 bases and J by 3 bases, with 14 bases between the two germline ends. The CDR3, as DNA: TGTGCCAGCAGCCCCGCTCGGGTTAACTACGAGCAGTACTTC. Translated, it gives CASSPARVNYEQYF. Supplemented by reference TRBV13 and TRBJ2-7, the full variable domain reads AAGVIQSPRHLIKEKRETATLKCYPIPRHDTVYWYQQGPGQDPQFLISFYEKMQSDKGSIPDRFSAQQFSDYHSELNMSSLELGDSALYFCASSPARVNYEQYFGPGTRLTVT.

This sequence joins TRBV7-9 and TRBJ2-1; 9 bases align to TRBD2. The CDR3 consists of 16 residues. The germline V gene encodes CDR1 SEHNR and CDR2 FQNEAQ (reference sequence). V shed 5 bases and J 7 bases; nucleotides not matched to a gene: 12. CDR3 region: CASSPGPGLANNEQFF. CDR3 DNA: TGTGCCAGCAGCCCAGGGCCGGGACTAGCTAATAATGAGCAGTTCTTC.

This rearrangement joins TRBV7-9 to TRBJ1-4; tentative D call: TRBD1 (5 bases). The V gene's germline CDR1 is SEHNR and CDR2 FQNEAQ (reference sequence). Trimming left V 1 base short and J 7 bases short, with 16 bases between. The CDR3 sequence is 16 residues long. This CDR3 is CASSLGIRDEGEKLFF. As DNA, the CDR3 is TGTGCCAGCAGCTTAGGTATCCGGGACGAAGGTGAAAAACTGTTTTTT.

The chain links TRBV27 to TRBJ2-7, with D perhaps TRBD1 or TRBD2 (5 bases each). CDR3 length: 15 amino acids. Between the trimmed V and J ends, which lost 5 bases and 0 bases, there was a span of 14 bases. CDR1 is MNHEY, CDR2 SMNVEV, per germline (reference sequence). The CDR3 region is CASSPDGGSSYEQYF. The CDR3 nucleotides read TGTGCCAGCAGTCCCGATGGGGGAAGCTCCTACGAGCAGTACTTC.

The V gene is TRBV7-2, the J gene TRBJ2-3; D is uncertain. The CDR3 sequence is 11 residues long. V lost 4 bases, J lost 2 bases, and 1 base lay in between. The germline CDR1 and CDR2 sequences are SGHTA and FQGNSA. The CDR3 DNA sequence: TGTGCCAGCAGCTACACAGATACGCAGTATTTT. This encodes CASSYTDTQYF.

The rearrangement links TRBV9 to TRBJ2-2; 11 bases agree with TRBD1. This CDR3 comprises 15 residues. The germline V gene encodes CDR1 SGDLS and CDR2 YYNGEE. V shed 3 bases and J 4 bases; nucleotides not matched to a gene: 2. The CDR3 is CASSAGTGGTGELFF. The CDR3 DNA follows: TGTGCCAGCAGCGCGGGGACAGGGGGCACCGGGGAGCTGTTTTTT.

This clone was detected a few times. The rearrangement joins TRBV19 to TRBJ1-5; TRBD1 aligns across 11 bases. This CDR3 contains 17 residues. The ends lost 1 base at V and 7 bases at J; junction bases unmatched: 9. CDR1 LNHDA and CDR2 SQIVND come from the germline V gene (reference sequence). The CDR3 reads CASSIGIGTGGKQPQHF. The CDR3 coding sequence is TGTGCCAGTAGTATAGGTATCGGGACAGGGGGAAAGCAGCCCCAGCATTTT.

CDR3 sequence reads: CASSPYSGNSYEQYF. CDR3 in DNA: TGTGCCAGCAGTCCCTATAGCGGGAACTCCTACGAGCAGTACTTC. The chain employs TRBV6-6 and TRBJ2-7, with 8 bases that match TRBD2. V shed 5 bases, J shed 0 bases, and the junction held 6 bases outside the gene matches. The CDR3 totals 15 residues. From germline, CDR1 is MNHNY and CDR2 SVGAGI (reference sequence).

This chain links TRBV4-1 with TRBJ2-5; possibly TRBD1 or TRBD2 for D (7 bases each). This CDR3 has 16 amino acids. Trimming took off 1 base at V and 5 bases at J, with 17 bases between the two ends. Germline CDR1 and CDR2: MGHRA and YSYEKL. As DNA, the CDR3 is TGCGCCAGCAGCCAAGGAAGGGGGGGCAGGGGGGAGACCCAGTACTTC. It specifies CASSQGRGGRGETQYF.

The chain employs TRBV5-8 and TRBJ1-5; possible D gene TRBD1, 5 bases. V lost 5 bases to trimming and J lost 0 bases, with 9 bases between them. The germline V gene encodes CDR1 SGHTS and CDR2 YDEGEE. The CDR3 has 14 amino acids. This CDR3 is CASSWDGSNQPQHF. The DNA for the CDR3 is TGTGCCAGCAGTTGGGACGGTAGCAATCAGCCCCAGCATTTT. The whole variable domain, remainder taken from reference TRBV5-8 and TRBJ1-5, is EAGVTQSPTHLIKTRGQQATLRCSPISGHTSVYWYQQALGLGLQFLLWYDEGEERNRGNFPPRFSGRQFPNYSSELNVNALELEDSALYLCASSWDGSNQPQHFGDGTRLSIL.

The chain employs TRBV2 and TRBJ2-5, with D uncertain. The CDR3 has 12 amino acids. The V end was cut by 6 bases, the J end by 3 bases, with 8 bases between. CDR1 SNHLY and CDR2 FYNNEI come from the germline V gene. The CDR3 spells CASRAREETQYF. The CDR3 DNA reads TGTGCCAGCAGGGCCCGCGAAGAGACCCAGTACTTC.

V and J are TRBV7-8 and TRBJ2-7; 8 bases match TRBD2. CDR3 length: 14 amino acids. Germline lookup yields CDR1 SGHVS and CDR2 FQNEAQ. The junction had 2 bases not matched to a gene; V was cut back by 4 bases and J by 0 bases. CDR3 in amino acids: CASSSRGGSYEQYF. CDR3 DNA: TGTGCCAGCAGCTCCCGGGGGGGCTCCTACGAGCAGTACTTC.

Relative to its sample, this clone is medium-sized (0.01 to 0.1%). V usage is TRBV19 and J usage is TRBJ1-1; D may be TRBD1 (6 bases). CDR1 is LNHDA and CDR2 is SQIVND in the germline V gene (reference sequence). The CDR3 totals 15 residues. Trimming took 3 bases from V and 3 from J, leaving 14 bases between them. CDR3 DNA: TGTGCCAGTAGTATTTCTGCAGGGGCGGACACTGAAGCTTTCTTT. It specifies CASSISAGADTEAFF.

The chain carries TRBV4-1 and TRBJ2-2, with TRBD2 as a possible D gene (6 bases). Between the trimmed V and J ends, which lost 1 base and 3 bases, there was a span of 12 bases. CDR3 length equals 16 residues. Germline loops: CDR1 MGHRA, CDR2 YSYEKL. This CDR3 reads CASSQVSRGYTGELFF. As DNA, the CDR3 is TGCGCCAGCAGCCAAGTCTCGCGGGGCTACACCGGGGAGCTGTTTTTT.

The chain combines TRBV7-3 with TRBJ2-3, with 8 bases aligning to TRBD2. The CDR3 loop spans 15 amino acids. CDR1 SGHTA and CDR2 FQGTGA come from the germline V gene. Losses at the gene ends were 2 bases for V and 4 bases for J; bases not matched to a gene: 5. CDR3 in amino acids: CASSLVTSGADTQYF. CDR3 bases: TGTGCCAGCAGCTTAGTTACTAGCGGAGCAGATACGCAGTATTTT.

This clone was observed a single time. The V gene is TRBV6-6, the J gene TRBJ2-7; a weak D match, TRBD1 (6 bases). V lost 2 bases, J lost 5 bases, and 13 bases lay in between. The germline V gene has CDR1 MNHNY and CDR2 SVGAGI (reference sequence). This CDR3 comprises 14 residues. This CDR3 reads CASSYETGIHEQYF. The CDR3 DNA is TGTGCCAGCAGTTACGAGACAGGCATCCACGAGCAGTACTTC.

This clone occurred a few times. The chain combines TRBV4-2 with TRBJ2-6; the D is unclear. V lost 1 base and J 1 base, leaving 14 bases between the germline ends. Germline values: CDR1 LGHNA, CDR2 YNFKEQ. This CDR3 comprises 18 residues. The CDR3 here is CASSQAGLPPSGANVLTF. The CDR3 region has the DNA TGTGCCAGCAGCCAAGCGGGCCTACCCCCGTCTGGGGCCAACGTCCTGACTTTC.

The CDR3 spells CASSNRQGCGLNTGELFF. The CDR3 DNA reads as TGTGCCAGCAGCAACCGACAGGGGTGCGGATTAAACACCGGGGAGCTGTTTTTT. The chain recombines TRBV21-1 with TRBJ2-2; TRBD1, the table's D call, lacks a check against the DNA. TRBV21-1 is marked as a pseudogene. This CDR3 contains 18 residues.